This TCR beta chain was found in a study of T cells after yellow fever vaccination. Study findings and constraints: The study noted that FACS-sorted repertoires could contain abundant clonotypes contaminating from the bulk population.

Conversion of TCR transcripts into cDNA relied on 5'RACE template switching, which added a universal primer site and UMIs. TCRdb re-called the 5' RACE reads with MiXCR, one entry per CDR3 protein. Of some 350,000 distinct CDR3 sequences listed, 4.1% are singletons. This clonotype was seen a few times. Its antigen remains unidentified. Germline V lookup: CDR1 SGHVS, CDR2 FQNEAQ. Trimming pared 3 bases from V and 5 bases from J, leaving 8 bases between. This CDR3 contains 12 residues. The receptor was isolated from a young man who received the YFV17D yellow fever vaccine. This sample comprised PBMCs, obtained 5 days after the yellow fever booster vaccination. V is TRBV7-8 and J is TRBJ2-7, with D perhaps matching TRBD1 (5 bases). This CDR3 is CASSFWGHEQYF. CDR3 in DNA: TGTGCCAGCAGCTTTTGGGGCCACGAGCAGTACTTC.